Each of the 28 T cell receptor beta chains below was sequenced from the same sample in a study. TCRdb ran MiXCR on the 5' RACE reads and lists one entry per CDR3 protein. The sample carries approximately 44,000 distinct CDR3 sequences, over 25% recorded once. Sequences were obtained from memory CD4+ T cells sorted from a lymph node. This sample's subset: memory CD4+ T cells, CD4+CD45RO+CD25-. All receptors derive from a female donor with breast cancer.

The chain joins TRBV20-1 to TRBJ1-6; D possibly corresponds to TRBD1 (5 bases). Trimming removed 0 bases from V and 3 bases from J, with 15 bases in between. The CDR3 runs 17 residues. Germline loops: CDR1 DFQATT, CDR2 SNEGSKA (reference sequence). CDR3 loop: CSAREGRRSLYNSPLHF. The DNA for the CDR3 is TGCAGTGCTAGAGAGGGACGCCGGTCCCTCTATAATTCACCCCTCCACTTT.

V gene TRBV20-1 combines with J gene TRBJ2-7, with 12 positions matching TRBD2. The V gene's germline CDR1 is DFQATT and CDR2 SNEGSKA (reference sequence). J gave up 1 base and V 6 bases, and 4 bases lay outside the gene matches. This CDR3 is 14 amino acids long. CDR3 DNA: TGCAGTGCCCCCGGGACTAGCGGGTCCTACGAGCAGTACTTC. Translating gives CSAPGTSGSYEQYF.

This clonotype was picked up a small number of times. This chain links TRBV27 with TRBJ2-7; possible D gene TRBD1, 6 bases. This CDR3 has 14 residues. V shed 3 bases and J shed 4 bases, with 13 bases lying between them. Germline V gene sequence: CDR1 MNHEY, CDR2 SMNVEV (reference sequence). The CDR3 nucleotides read TGTGCCAGCAGTTTGAGGCAGGGGTCTTACGAGCAGTACTTC. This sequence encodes CASSLRQGSYEQYF.

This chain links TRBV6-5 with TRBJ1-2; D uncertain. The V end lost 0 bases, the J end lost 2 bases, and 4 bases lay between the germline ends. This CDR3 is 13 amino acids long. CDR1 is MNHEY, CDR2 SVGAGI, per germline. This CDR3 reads CASSYSQNYGYTF. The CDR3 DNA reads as TGTGCCAGCAGTTACTCCCAAAACTATGGCTACACCTTC.

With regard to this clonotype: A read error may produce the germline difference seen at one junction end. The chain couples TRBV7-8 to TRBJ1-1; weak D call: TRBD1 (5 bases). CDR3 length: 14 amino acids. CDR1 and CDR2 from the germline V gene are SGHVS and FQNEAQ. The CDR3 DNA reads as TGTGCCAGCAGCTTAGCAGGGGTCAACACTGAAGCTGTCTTT. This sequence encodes CASSLAGVNTEAVF.

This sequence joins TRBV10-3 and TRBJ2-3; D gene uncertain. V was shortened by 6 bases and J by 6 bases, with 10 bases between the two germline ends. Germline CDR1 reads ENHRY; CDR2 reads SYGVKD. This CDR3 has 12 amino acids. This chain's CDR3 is CAISNLEDTQYF. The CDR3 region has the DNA TGTGCCATCAGCAACTTGGAGGATACGCAGTATTTT.

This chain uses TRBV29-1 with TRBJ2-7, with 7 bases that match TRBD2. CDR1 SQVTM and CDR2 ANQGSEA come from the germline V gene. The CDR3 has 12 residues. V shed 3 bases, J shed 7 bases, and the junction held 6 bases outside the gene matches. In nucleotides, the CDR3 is TGCAGCGTTGAGAAACGGGGGGAGGAGCAGTACTTC. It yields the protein CSVEKRGEEQYF.

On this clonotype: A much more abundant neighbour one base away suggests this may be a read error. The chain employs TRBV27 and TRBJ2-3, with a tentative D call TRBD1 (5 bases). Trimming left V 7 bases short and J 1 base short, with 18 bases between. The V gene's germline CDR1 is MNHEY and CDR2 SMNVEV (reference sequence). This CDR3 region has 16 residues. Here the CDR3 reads CASTYYWTRGTDTQYF. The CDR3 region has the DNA TGTGCCAGCACCTATTACTGGACAAGGGGCACAGATACGCAGTATTTT.

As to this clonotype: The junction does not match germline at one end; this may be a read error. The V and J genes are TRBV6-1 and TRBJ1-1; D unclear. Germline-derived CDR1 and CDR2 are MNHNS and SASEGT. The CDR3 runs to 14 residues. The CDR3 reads CASRETGPNIEAFF. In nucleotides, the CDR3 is TGTGCCAGCAGAGAAACCGGACCGAACATTGAAGCTTTCTTT.

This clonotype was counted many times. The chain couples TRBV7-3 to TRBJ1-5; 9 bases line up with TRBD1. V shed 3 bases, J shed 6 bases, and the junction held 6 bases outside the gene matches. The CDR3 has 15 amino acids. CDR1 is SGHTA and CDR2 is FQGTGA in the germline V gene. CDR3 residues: CASSLPDRGGQPQHF. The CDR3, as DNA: TGTGCCAGCAGCTTGCCGGACAGGGGAGGTCAGCCCCAGCATTTT.

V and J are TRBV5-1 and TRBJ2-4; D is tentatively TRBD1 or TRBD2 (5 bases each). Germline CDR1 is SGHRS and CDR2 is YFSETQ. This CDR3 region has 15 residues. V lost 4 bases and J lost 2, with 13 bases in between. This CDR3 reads CASSTQDSSKNIQYF. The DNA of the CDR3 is TGCGCCAGCAGCACACAGGACTCATCCAAAAACATTCAGTACTTC.

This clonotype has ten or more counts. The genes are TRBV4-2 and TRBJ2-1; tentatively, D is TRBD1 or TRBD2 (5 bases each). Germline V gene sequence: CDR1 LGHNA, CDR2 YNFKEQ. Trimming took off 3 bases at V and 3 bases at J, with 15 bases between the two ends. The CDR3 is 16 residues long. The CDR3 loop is CASSQPRDGYYNEQFF. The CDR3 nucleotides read TGTGCCAGCAGCCAGCCCCGGGACGGCTACTACAATGAGCAGTTCTTC.

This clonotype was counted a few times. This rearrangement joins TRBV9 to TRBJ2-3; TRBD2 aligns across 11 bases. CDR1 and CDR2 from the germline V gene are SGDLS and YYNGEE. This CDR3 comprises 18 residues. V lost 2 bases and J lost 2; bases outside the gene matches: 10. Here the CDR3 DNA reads TGTGCCAGCAGCGTCAGCGGTGTACTAGCGGGGGACACAGATACGCAGTATTTT. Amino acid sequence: CASSVSGVLAGDTDTQYF. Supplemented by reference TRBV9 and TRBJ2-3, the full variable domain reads DSGVTQTPKHLITATGQRVTLRCSPRSGDLSVYWYQQSLDQGLQFLIQYYNGEERAKGNILERFSAQQFPDLHSELNLSSLELGDSALYFCASSVSGVLAGDTDTQYFGPGTRLTVL.

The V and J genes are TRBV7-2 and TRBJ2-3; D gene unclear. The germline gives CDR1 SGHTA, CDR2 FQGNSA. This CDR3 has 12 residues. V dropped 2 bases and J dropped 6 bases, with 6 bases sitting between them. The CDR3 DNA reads TGTGCCAGCAGCTTACCCCGGGATACGCAGTATTTT. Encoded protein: CASSLPRDTQYF.

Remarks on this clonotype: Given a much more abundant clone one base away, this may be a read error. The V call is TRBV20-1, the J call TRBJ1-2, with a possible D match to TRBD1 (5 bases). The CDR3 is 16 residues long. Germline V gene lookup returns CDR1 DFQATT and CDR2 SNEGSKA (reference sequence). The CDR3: CSARDRREGQNYGHTF. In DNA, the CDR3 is TGCAGTGCTAGAGATCGTCGGGAGGGGCAGAACTATGGCCACACCTTC.

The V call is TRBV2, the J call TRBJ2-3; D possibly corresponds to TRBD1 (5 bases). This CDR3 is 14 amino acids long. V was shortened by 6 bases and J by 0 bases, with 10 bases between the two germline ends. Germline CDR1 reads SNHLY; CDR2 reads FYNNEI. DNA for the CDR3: TGTGCCAGCAGGCGCAGGGCAAGCACAGATACGCAGTATTTT. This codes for CASRRRASTDTQYF.

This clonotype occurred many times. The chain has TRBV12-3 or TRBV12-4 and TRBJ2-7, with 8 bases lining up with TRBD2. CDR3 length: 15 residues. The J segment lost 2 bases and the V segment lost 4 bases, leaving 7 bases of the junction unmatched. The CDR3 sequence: CASSSQTGGPYEQYF. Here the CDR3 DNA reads TGTGCCAGCAGTTCCCAAACGGGAGGGCCCTACGAGCAGTACTTC.

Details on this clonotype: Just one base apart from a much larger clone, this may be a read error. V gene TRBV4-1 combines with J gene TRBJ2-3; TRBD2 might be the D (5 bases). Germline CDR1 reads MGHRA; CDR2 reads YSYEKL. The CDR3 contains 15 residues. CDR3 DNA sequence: TGCGCCAGCGGCCAATTTCCGGGATCCACAGATACGCAGTATTTT. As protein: CASGQFPGSTDTQYF.

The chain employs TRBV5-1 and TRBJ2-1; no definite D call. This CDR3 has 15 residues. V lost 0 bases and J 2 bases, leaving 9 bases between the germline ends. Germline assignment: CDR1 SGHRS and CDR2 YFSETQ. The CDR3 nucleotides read TGCGCCAGCAGCTTGGAGGCCCAGACCTACAATGAGCAGTTCTTC. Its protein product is CASSLEAQTYNEQFF.

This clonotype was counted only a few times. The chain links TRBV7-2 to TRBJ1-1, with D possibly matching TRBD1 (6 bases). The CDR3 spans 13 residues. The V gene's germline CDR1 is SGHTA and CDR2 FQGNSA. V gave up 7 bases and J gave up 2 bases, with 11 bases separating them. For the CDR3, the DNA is TGTGCCAGCAACAGGGACCTTAACACTGAAGCTTTCTTT. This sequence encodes CASNRDLNTEAFF.

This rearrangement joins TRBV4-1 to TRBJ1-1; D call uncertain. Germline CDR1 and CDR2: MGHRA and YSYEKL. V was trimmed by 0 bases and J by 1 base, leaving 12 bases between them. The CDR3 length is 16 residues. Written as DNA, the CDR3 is TGCGCCAGCAGCCAAGAAATATGGCAGCGGAACACTGAAGCTTTCTTT. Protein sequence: CASSQEIWQRNTEAFF.

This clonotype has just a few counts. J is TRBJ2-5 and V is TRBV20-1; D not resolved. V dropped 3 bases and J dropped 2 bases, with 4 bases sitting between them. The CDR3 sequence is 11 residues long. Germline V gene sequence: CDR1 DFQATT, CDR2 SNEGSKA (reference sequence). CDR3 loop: CSASVQETQYF. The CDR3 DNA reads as TGCAGTGCTAGTGTTCAAGAGACCCAGTACTTC.

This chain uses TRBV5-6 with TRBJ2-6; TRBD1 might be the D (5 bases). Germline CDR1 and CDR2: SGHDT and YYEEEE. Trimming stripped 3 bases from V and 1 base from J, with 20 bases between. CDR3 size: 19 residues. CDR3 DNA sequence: TGTGCCAGCAGCTCGACGACAGCCCTTCCCCGTTCTGGGGCCAACGTCCTGACTTTC. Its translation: CASSSTTALPRSGANVLTF.

In DNA form, the CDR3 reads TGCAGTGCTAGTTGGGGTCAGGTTGGGACCCAGTACTTC. Residues: CSASWGQVGTQYF. This chain uses TRBV20-1 with TRBJ2-5; D not certain. Trimming stripped 3 bases from V and 7 bases from J, with 15 bases between. Per germline, CDR1 DFQATT and CDR2 SNEGSKA (reference sequence). This CDR3 has 13 residues.

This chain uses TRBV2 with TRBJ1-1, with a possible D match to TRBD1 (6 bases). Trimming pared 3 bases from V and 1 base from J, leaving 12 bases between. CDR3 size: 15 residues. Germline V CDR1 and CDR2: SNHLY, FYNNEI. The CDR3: CASSEMRGANTEAFF. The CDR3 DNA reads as TGTGCCAGCAGTGAGATGCGGGGGGCGAACACTGAAGCTTTCTTT.

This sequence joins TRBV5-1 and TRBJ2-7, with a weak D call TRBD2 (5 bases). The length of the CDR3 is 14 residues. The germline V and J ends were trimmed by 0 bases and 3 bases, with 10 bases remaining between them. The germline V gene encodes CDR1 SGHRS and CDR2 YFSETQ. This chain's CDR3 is CASSLDGNSYEQYF. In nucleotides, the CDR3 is TGCGCCAGCAGCTTGGACGGGAATAGCTACGAGCAGTACTTC.

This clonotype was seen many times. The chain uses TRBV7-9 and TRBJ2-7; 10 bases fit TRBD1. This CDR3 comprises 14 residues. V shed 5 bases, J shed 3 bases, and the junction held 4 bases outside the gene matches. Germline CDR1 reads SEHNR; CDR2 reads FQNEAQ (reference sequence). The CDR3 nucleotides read TGTGCCAGCAGCCCCGGACAGGGGGTCTACGAGCAGTACTTC. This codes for CASSPGQGVYEQYF.

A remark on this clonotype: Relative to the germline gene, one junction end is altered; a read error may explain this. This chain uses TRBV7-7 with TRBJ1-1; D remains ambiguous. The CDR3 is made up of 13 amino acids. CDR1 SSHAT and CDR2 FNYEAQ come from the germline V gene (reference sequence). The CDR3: CASSLHRNTEAFF. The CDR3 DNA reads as TGTGCTAGCAGCCTTCATAGGAACACTGAAGCTTTCTTT.